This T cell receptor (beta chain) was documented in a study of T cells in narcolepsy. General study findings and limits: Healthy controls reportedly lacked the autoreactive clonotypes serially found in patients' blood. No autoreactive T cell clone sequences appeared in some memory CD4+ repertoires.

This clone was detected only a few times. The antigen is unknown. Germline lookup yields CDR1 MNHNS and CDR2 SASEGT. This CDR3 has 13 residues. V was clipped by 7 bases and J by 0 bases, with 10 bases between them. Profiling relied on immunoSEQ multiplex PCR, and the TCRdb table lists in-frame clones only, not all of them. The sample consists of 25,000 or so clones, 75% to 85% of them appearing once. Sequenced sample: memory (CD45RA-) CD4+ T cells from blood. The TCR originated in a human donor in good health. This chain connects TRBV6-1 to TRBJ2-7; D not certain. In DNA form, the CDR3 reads TGTGCCAGCACCCGACCAAGCTCCTACGAGCAGTACTTC. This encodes CASTRPSSYEQYF.